The entry that follows covers one T cell receptor (beta chain) sequence. Clones were read by immunoSEQ multiplex PCR, and TCRdb kept only the in-frame ones, dropping some. The table has approximately 170,000 clones, around four fifths seen once. Participants were aged about 18 to 90 years from roughly 26 US areas. Cohorts were determined from participant-reported clinical history. These data belong to a study of blood T cell repertoires in COVID-19. Study background: The United States, Italy and Spain were the sources of the acute and convalescent COVID-19 samples. T cells, B-cell-depleted T cells, or PBMCs provided the cDNA or gDNA that served as material.

Germline loops: CDR1 MGHRA, CDR2 YSYEKL. V dropped 0 bases and J dropped 2 bases, with 8 bases sitting between them. This CDR3 contains 14 residues. Material for sequencing was PBMCs or T cells enriched from blood (not recorded which). The receptor's source is a woman aged 50 to 60 who had recovered from COVID-19. The genes are TRBV4-1 and TRBJ2-7; D gene ambiguous. The CDR3 region is CASSQDAQTYEQYF. For the CDR3, the DNA is TGCGCCAGCAGCCAAGATGCTCAGACCTACGAGCAGTACTTC.